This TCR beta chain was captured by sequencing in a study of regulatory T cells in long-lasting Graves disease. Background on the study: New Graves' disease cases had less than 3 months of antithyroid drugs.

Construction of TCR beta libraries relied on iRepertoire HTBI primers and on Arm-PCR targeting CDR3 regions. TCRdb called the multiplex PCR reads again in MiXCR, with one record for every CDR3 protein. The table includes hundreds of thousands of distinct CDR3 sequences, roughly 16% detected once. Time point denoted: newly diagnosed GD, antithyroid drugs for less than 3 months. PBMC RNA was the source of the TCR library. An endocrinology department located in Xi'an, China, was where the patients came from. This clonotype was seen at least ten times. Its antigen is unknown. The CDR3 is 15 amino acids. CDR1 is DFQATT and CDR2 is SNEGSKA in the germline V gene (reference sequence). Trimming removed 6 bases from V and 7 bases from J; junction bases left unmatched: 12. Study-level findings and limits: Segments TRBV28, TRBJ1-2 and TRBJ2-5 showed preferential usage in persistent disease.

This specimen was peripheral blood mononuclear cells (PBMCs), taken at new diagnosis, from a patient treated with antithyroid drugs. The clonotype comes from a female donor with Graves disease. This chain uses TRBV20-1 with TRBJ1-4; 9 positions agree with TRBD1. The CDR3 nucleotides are TGCAGTGCGAGGGGGGCCGGGACAGGGCGTGAAAAACTGTTTTTT. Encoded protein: CSARGAGTGREKLFF.